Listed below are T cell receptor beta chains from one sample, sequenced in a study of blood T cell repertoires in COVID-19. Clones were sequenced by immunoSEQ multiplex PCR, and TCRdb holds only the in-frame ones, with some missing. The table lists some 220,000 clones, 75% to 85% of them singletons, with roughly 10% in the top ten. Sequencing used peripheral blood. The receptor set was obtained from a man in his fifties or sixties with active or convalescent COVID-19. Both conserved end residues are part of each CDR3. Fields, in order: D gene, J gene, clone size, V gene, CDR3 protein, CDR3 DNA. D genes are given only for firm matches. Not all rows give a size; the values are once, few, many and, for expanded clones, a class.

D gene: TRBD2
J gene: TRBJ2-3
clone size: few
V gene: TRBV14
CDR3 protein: CASSQEYLAGGPTDTQYF
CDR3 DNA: TGTGCCAGCAGCCAAGAATATCTAGCGGGGGGGCCGACAGATACGCAGTATTTT

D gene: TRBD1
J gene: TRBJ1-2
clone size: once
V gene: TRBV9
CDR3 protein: CASSVTGANYGYTF
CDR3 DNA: TGTGCCAGCAGCGTTACAGGGGCTAACTATGGCTACACCTTC

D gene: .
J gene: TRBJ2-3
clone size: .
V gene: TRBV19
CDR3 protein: CASSNGQTDTQYF
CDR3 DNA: TGTGCCAGTAGTAATGGACAGACAGATACGCAGTATTTT

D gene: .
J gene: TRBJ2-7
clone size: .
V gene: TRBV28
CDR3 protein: CASSLARTYEQYF
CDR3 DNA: TGTGCCAGCAGCTTAGCGAGGACCTACGAGCAGTACTTC

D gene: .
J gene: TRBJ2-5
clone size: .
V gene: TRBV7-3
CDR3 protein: CASSQSGGETQYF
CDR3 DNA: TGTGCCAGCAGCCAGTCCGGAGGAGAGACCCAGTACTTC

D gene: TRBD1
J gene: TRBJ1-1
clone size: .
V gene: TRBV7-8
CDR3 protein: CASSPGVRGDTEAFF
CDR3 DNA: TGTGCCAGCAGCCCTGGGGTCAGGGGGGACACTGAAGCTTTCTTT

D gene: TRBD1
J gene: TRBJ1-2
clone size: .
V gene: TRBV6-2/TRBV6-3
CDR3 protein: CASSYPPRQGAVGYTF
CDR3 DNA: TGTGCCAGCAGTTACCCCCCCCGACAGGGGGCGGTTGGCTACACCTTC

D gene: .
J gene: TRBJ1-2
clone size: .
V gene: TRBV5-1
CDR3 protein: CASSSGGPIYGYTF
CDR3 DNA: TGCGCCAGCAGCTCCGGAGGGCCTATCTATGGCTACACCTTC

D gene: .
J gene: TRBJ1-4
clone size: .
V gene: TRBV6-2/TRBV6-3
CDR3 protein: CASSRPGEKLFF
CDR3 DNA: TGTGCCAGCAGTCGACCAGGAGAAAAACTGTTTTTT

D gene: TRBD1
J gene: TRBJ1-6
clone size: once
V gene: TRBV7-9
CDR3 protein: CASSLTTGTGSPLHF
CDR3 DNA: TGTGCCAGCAGCTTAACGACAGGGACGGGGTCACCCCTCCACTTT

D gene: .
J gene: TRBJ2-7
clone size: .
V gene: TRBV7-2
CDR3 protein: CASSLAGDYYEQYF
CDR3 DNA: TGTGCCAGCAGCTTAGCCGGAGACTACTACGAGCAGTACTTC

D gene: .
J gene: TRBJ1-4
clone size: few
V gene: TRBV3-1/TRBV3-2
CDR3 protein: CASSQVTGLIEEKLFF
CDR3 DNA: TGTGCCAGCAGCCAGGTAACAGGGTTGATTGAGGAAAAACTGTTTTTT

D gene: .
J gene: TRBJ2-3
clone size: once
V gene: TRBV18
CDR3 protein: CASSPLQRADTQYF
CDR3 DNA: TGTGCCAGCTCACCCCTACAGAGAGCAGATACGCAGTATTTT

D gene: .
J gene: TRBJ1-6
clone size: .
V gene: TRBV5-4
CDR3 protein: CASSPSRVNSPLHF
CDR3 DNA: TGTGCCAGCAGCCCCTCCCGTGTGAATTCACCCCTCCACTTT